One and the same sample provided the 14 T cell receptor beta chains below, sequenced in a study of blood T cell repertoires in COVID-19. Assay used: immunoSEQ multiplex PCR; TCRdb lists only in-frame clones, some missing. Of a few hundred thousand clones in the sample, roughly 90% were seen once. The source material was peripheral blood. These receptors all stem from a man aged 55 to 69 who had recovered from COVID-19.

V gene TRBV5-1 combines with J gene TRBJ1-5, with 8 positions matching TRBD1. Germline values: CDR1 SGHRS, CDR2 YFSETQ. With V trimmed by 0 bases and J by 2 bases, 16 bases remained unmatched. This CDR3 contains 20 residues. The CDR3 region is CASSLGPKPDVTGGNQPQHF. In DNA, the CDR3 is TGCGCCAGCAGCTTGGGCCCGAAACCTGACGTGACAGGGGGCAATCAGCCCCAGCATTTT.

This chain links TRBV27 with TRBJ1-5, with 7 nucleotides matching TRBD1. Germline V gene lookup returns CDR1 MNHEY and CDR2 SMNVEV (reference sequence). CDR3 size: 15 residues. Unmatched junction bases numbered 7, after V lost 6 bases and J lost 2 bases. The CDR3 protein is CASSEKGQGNQPQHF. The CDR3 nucleotides are TGTGCCAGCAGCGAGAAAGGACAGGGCAATCAGCCCCAGCATTTT.

The table lists this clone with a few counts. The chain employs TRBV30 and TRBJ1-5; D gene unclear. The V end was cut by 3 bases, the J end by 5 bases, with 14 bases between. Germline V gene data show CDR1 as GTSNPN and CDR2 as SVGIG (reference sequence). The CDR3 is 14 residues long. DNA for the CDR3: TGTGCCTGGAGCCTGAGTAGCCTCCATCAGCCCCAGCATTTT. As protein: CAWSLSSLHQPQHF.

V usage is TRBV15 and J usage is TRBJ2-1; D perhaps matches TRBD2 (7 bases). There are 14 residues in the CDR3. V shed 0 bases and J shed 14 bases, with 17 bases lying between them. The germline V gene encodes CDR1 LNHNV and CDR2 YYDKDF (reference sequence). In nucleotides, the CDR3 is TGTGCCACCAGCAGAGAGTACAGGGTTCGGGGGGAGTTCTTC. This sequence encodes CATSREYRVRGEFF.

The chain couples TRBV9 to TRBJ1-1, with 9 bases identical to TRBD1. The germline CDR1 and CDR2 sequences are SGDLS and YYNGEE. V was pared by 3 bases and J by 5 bases, with 8 bases of the junction left unmatched. This CDR3 comprises 15 residues. The DNA for the CDR3 is TGTGCCAGCAGCGAAAACACAGGGGGCTGGACTGAAGCTTTCTTT. Translated: CASSENTGGWTEAFF.

The V gene is TRBV19, the J gene TRBJ2-5, with 7 nucleotides matching TRBD1. The junction had 2 bases not matched to a gene; V was cut back by 6 bases and J by 4 bases. Germline V gives CDR1 LNHDA, CDR2 SQIVND (reference sequence). The CDR3 is made up of 12 amino acids. CDR3 sequence reads: CASRRQGETQYF. The CDR3, as DNA: TGTGCCAGTAGGAGACAGGGAGAGACCCAGTACTTC.

This chain uses TRBV6-2 or TRBV6-3 with TRBJ2-4; a possible D gene is TRBD2 (7 bases). The germline CDR1 and CDR2 sequences are MNHEY and SVGEGT. The CDR3 totals 18 residues. With 5 bases removed from V and 0 bases from J, the gap between germline ends came to 20 bases. CDR3 loop: CASSTFTRRGLAKNIQYF. In DNA form, the CDR3 reads TGTGCCAGCAGTACTTTCACCCGGCGGGGGCTAGCCAAAAACATTCAGTACTTC.

This chain uses TRBV19 with TRBJ1-1; D is possibly TRBD1 (6 bases). CDR1 LNHDA and CDR2 SQIVND come from the germline V gene (reference sequence). The CDR3 loop spans 15 amino acids. The V gene lost 5 bases and the J gene lost 0 bases, with 13 bases spanning the gap. CDR3 loop: CASSVPTGLNTEAFF. The CDR3 DNA follows: TGTGCCAGTAGTGTACCGACAGGATTGAACACTGAAGCTTTCTTT.

The chain couples TRBV27 to TRBJ1-6; the D is unclear. CDR3 length: 11 amino acids. Germline assignment: CDR1 MNHEY and CDR2 SMNVEV (reference sequence). V was pared by 2 bases and J by 11 bases, with 4 bases between. The CDR3 sequence: CASSLLPPLHF. CDR3 in DNA: TGTGCCAGCAGTTTACTCCCACCCCTCCACTTT.

The chain uses TRBV19 and TRBJ2-7; TRBD1 matches 10 bases. V gave up 4 bases and J gave up 4 bases; unmatched junction bases: 7. This CDR3 comprises 15 residues. Germline-derived CDR1 and CDR2 are LNHDA and SQIVND (reference sequence). DNA for the CDR3: TGTGCCAGTAGTAGAAGGGGGGACAGGGGTTACGAGCAGTACTTC. Translated, it gives CASSRRGDRGYEQYF. The full variable domain, with the rest looked up from reference TRBV19 and TRBJ2-7, is DGGITQSPKYLFRKEGQNVTLSCEQNLNHDAMYWYRQDPGQGLRLIYYSQIVNDFQKGDIAEGYSVSREKKESFPLTVTSAQKNPTAFYLCASSRRGDRGYEQYFGPGTRLTVT.

The CDR3 bases are TGTGCCAGCAGCTTGGCCCCTTCAGCGGGGACCGGCGTCTACGAGCAGTACTTC. This translates into CASSLAPSAGTGVYEQYF. The chain links TRBV5-5 to TRBJ2-7; 7 bases fit TRBD2. CDR3 length: 18 amino acids. J was trimmed by 3 bases and V by 0 bases; bases with no gene match: 15. Germline lookup yields CDR1 SGHKS and CDR2 YYEKEE (reference sequence).

J is TRBJ2-3 and V is TRBV11-2; 13 bases fit TRBD2. V trimming: 5 bases; J trimming: 0 bases; junction bases outside the gene matches: 8. The CDR3 consists of 18 residues. From germline, CDR1 is SGHAT and CDR2 FQNNGV. CDR3 loop: CASSLRTSGGTSTDTQYF. The CDR3 coding sequence is TGTGCCAGCAGCCTACGGACTAGCGGGGGTACAAGCACAGATACGCAGTATTTT.

This rearrangement joins TRBV2 to TRBJ2-1, with 13 bases matching TRBD2. V shed 1 base, J shed 8 bases, and the junction held 2 bases outside the gene matches. Per germline, CDR1 SNHLY and CDR2 FYNNEI. This CDR3 contains 15 residues. The DNA for the CDR3 is TGTGCCAGCAGTGAAGGGACTAGCGGGGGCCATGAGCAGTTCTTC. It codes for CASSEGTSGGHEQFF.

The chain has TRBV7-3 and TRBJ2-5; D is perhaps TRBD2 (5 bases). This CDR3 comprises 13 residues. Germline V gene lookup returns CDR1 SGHTA and CDR2 FQGTGA. V dropped 5 bases and J dropped 2 bases, with 9 bases sitting between them. The chain's CDR3 is CASSADLQETQYF. The CDR3 DNA follows: TGTGCCAGCAGCGCGGACTTACAAGAGACCCAGTACTTC.